This entry lists 17 T cell receptor beta chains sequenced from one sample in a study of T-cell memory formation after mild COVID-19. MiXCR, run by TCRdb on the 5' RACE reads, gives a single entry per CDR3 protein. Of tens of thousands of distinct CDR3 sequences in the sample, about 6.1% were seen once. Sequenced sample: PBMCs or a T cell subset sorted from them (not recorded which). The receptors shown here come from an adult who had mild COVID-19 (a few samples of this study predate the infection). Cell type and time point are not known.

The table lists this clonotype with many counts. The chain links TRBV10-3 to TRBJ2-1; perhaps TRBD2 as D (6 bases). V lost 0 bases and J 7 bases, leaving 13 bases between the germline ends. This CDR3 comprises 15 residues. Germline lookup yields CDR1 ENHRY and CDR2 SYGVKD. The CDR3: CAISESRGTANEQFF. CDR3 nucleotide sequence: TGTGCCATCAGTGAGTCACGGGGGACGGCTAATGAGCAGTTCTTC.

This clonotype was detected many times. The chain uses TRBV29-1 and TRBJ2-4; TRBD2 aligns across 8 bases. This CDR3 has 13 residues. In germline, CDR1 is SQVTM, CDR2 ANQGSEA. V lost 4 bases to trimming and J lost 7 bases; unmatched junction nucleotides: 6. The CDR3 DNA follows: TGCAGCGTTGGTAAACGGGAGGGCAACATTCAGTACTTC. Translation gives CSVGKREGNIQYF. Full variable domain (rest looked up from reference TRBV29-1 and TRBJ2-4): SAVISQKPSRDICQRGTSLTIQCQVDSQVTMMFWYRQQPGQSLTLIATANQGSEATYESGFVIDKFPISRPNLTFSTLTVSNMSPEDSSIYLCSVGKREGNIQYFGAGTRLSVL.

V is TRBV5-1 and J is TRBJ2-1; perhaps TRBD1 as D (6 bases). The CDR3 consists of 14 residues. Germline CDR1 reads SGHRS; CDR2 reads YFSETQ. Trimming left V 3 bases short and J 4 bases short, with 11 bases between. CDR3 loop: CASSSGQTYNEQFF. In DNA form, the CDR3 reads TGCGCCAGCAGCTCAGGACAGACTTACAATGAGCAGTTCTTC.

This chain connects TRBV5-6 to TRBJ1-5; D gene uncertain. The CDR3 extends over 13 amino acids. In germline, CDR1 is SGHDT, CDR2 YYEEEE. The ends were cut back, 1 base at V and 6 bases at J, with 8 bases in the middle. The CDR3 loop reads CASSLSWGQPQHF. The CDR3 DNA reads TGTGCCAGCAGCTTGAGTTGGGGTCAGCCCCAGCATTTT.

V gene TRBV12-3 or TRBV12-4 combines with J gene TRBJ2-4; a weak D match, TRBD1 (6 bases). This CDR3 has 15 residues. With 6 bases removed from V and 8 bases from J, the gap between germline ends came to 20 bases. This CDR3 reads CASSEQGRRRDIQYF. CDR3 nucleotides: TGTGCCAGCAGCGAACAGGGCCGCCGCAGGGACATTCAGTACTTC.

By frequency in the sample, this clonotype is medium-sized. This sequence joins TRBV4-1 and TRBJ2-3; no firm D call. With 2 bases removed from V and 6 bases from J, the gap between germline ends came to 9 bases. This CDR3 is 13 amino acids long. CDR1 and CDR2 from the germline V gene are MGHRA and YSYEKL. The CDR3 DNA reads as TGCGCCAGCAGCCAACCTAACGGGGATACGCAGTATTTT. Amino acids: CASSQPNGDTQYF.

The genes are TRBV2 and TRBJ2-2, with 15 nucleotides matching TRBD2. J lost 3 bases, V lost 8 bases, and 4 bases had no gene match. The germline CDR1 and CDR2 sequences are SNHLY and FYNNEI. This CDR3 region has 16 residues. The CDR3 nucleotides are TGTGCCAGCGGGACTAGCGGGGGGACTTACACCGGGGAGCTGTTTTTT. Its translation is CASGTSGGTYTGELFF.

CDR3 DNA: TGCAGCGTCCAGTACAATGAGCAGTTCTTC. Residues: CSVQYNEQFF. This chain uses TRBV29-1 with TRBJ2-1; D is uncertain. Germline CDR1 reads SQVTM; CDR2 reads ANQGSEA. The V end lost 6 bases, the J end lost 4 bases, and 4 bases lay between the germline ends. CDR3 length: 10 residues.

J is TRBJ2-1 and V is TRBV2; D possibly corresponds to TRBD2 (6 bases). The V and J ends lost 7 bases and 0 bases respectively, with 10 bases between them. CDR3 length equals 14 residues. Germline V CDR1 and CDR2: SNHLY, FYNNEI. As DNA, the CDR3 is TGTGCCAGCATGGCGGGAAGCTCCTACAATGAGCAGTTCTTC. Protein product: CASMAGSSYNEQFF.

This clonotype was detected ten times or more. The chain joins TRBV7-9 to TRBJ2-7, with 7 bases identical to TRBD1. Germline CDR1 is SEHNR and CDR2 is FQNEAQ (reference sequence). J gave up 5 bases and V 4 bases, and 11 bases lay outside the gene matches. The CDR3 runs to 15 residues. For the CDR3, the DNA is TGTGCCAGCAGCTCCGGGACAGCCTTTGGGGACGAGCAGTACTTC. Protein: CASSSGTAFGDEQYF.

V is TRBV12-3 or TRBV12-4 and J is TRBJ2-2, with D maybe TRBD1 (5 bases). There are 12 residues in the CDR3. V was pared by 8 bases and J by 5 bases, with 9 bases between. CDR3 protein: CASRQGTGELFF. CDR3 DNA: TGTGCCAGCCGGCAGGGTACCGGGGAGCTGTTTTTT.

This clonotype was seen at least ten times. J is TRBJ2-2 and V is TRBV5-1; unclear D gene. The germline V gene has CDR1 SGHRS and CDR2 YFSETQ. The CDR3 runs 14 residues. V dropped 1 base and J dropped 3 bases, with 7 bases sitting between them. The CDR3 is CASSLQGDTGELFF. For the CDR3, the DNA is TGCGCCAGCAGCTTGCAAGGAGACACCGGGGAGCTGTTTTTT.

This clonotype was picked up a small number of times. This chain connects TRBV3-1 to TRBJ2-7, with TRBD2 matching over 10 bases. This CDR3 spans 16 amino acids. Germline V CDR1 and CDR2: LGHDT, YNNKEL (reference sequence). Trimming removed 3 bases from V and 6 bases from J; junction bases left unmatched: 11. CDR3 residues: CASSHGGASGRLEQYF. CDR3 coding DNA: TGTGCCAGCAGCCATGGTGGGGCTAGCGGGAGACTCGAGCAGTACTTC.

The gene calls are TRBV19 and TRBJ2-3; possible D gene TRBD2, 5 bases. The CDR3 totals 17 residues. Germline CDR1 is LNHDA and CDR2 is SQIVND (reference sequence). The ends were cut back, 10 bases at V and 0 bases at J, with 23 bases in the middle. CDR3 loop: CATSGGGRIASTDTQYF. CDR3 DNA: TGTGCCACTTCCGGAGGCGGGCGAATCGCTAGCACAGATACGCAGTATTTT.

This clonotype was detected ten times or more. The V and J genes are TRBV7-8 and TRBJ1-6, with D perhaps matching TRBD1 (6 bases). The CDR3 totals 14 residues. Trimming took off 5 bases at V and 8 bases at J, with 13 bases between the two ends. The germline V gene encodes CDR1 SGHVS and CDR2 FQNEAQ. The CDR3 nucleotides are TGTGCCAGCAGCCCCAGGGGTGGGGATTCACCCCTCCACTTT. Translating it yields CASSPRGGDSPLHF.

The table lists this clonotype with many counts. The rearrangement joins TRBV5-1 to TRBJ1-5; 7 bases align to TRBD1. CDR3 length equals 14 residues. J lost 4 bases, V lost 0 bases, and 1 base had no gene match. Germline CDR1 and CDR2: SGHRS and YFSETQ. CDR3: CASSLGDRNQPQHF. Written as DNA, the CDR3 is TGCGCCAGCAGCTTGGGGGACAGAAATCAGCCCCAGCATTTT.

This clonotype appeared a few times. The J gene is TRBJ1-1, the V gene TRBV2; D call uncertain. V was shortened by 6 bases and J by 3 bases, with 8 bases between the two germline ends. The CDR3 covers 12 residues. Germline V CDR1 and CDR2: SNHLY, FYNNEI. CDR3 sequence (DNA): TGTGCCAGCAGGATCTCGGACACTGAAGCTTTCTTT. Encoded protein: CASRISDTEAFF.